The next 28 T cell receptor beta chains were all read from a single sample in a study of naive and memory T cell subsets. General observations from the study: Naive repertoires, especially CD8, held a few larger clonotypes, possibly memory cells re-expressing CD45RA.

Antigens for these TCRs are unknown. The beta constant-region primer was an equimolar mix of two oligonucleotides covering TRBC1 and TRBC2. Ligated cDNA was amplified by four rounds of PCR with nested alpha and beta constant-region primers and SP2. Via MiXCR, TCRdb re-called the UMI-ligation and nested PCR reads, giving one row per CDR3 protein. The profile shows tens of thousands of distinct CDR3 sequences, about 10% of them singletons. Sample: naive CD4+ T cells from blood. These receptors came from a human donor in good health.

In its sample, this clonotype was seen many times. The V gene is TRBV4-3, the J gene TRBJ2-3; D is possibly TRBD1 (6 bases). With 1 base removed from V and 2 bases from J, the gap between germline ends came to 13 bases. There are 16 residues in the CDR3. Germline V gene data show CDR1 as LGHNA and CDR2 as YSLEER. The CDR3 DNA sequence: TGCGCCAGCAGCCAAGTGGGCAGGGGATACACAGATACGCAGTATTTT. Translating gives CASSQVGRGYTDTQYF.

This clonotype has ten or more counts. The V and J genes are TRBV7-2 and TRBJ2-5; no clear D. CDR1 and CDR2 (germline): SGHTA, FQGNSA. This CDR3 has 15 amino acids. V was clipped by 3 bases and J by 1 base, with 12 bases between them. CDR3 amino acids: CASSLQSGSQETQYF. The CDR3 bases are TGTGCCAGCAGCTTGCAGTCAGGCAGCCAAGAGACCCAGTACTTC. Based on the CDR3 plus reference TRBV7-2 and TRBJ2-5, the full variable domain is GAGVSQSPSNKVTEKGKDVELRCDPISGHTALYWYRQSLGQGLEFLIYFQGNSAPDKSGLPSDRFSAERTGGSVSTLTIQRTQQEDSAVYLCASSLQSGSQETQYFGPGTRLLVL.

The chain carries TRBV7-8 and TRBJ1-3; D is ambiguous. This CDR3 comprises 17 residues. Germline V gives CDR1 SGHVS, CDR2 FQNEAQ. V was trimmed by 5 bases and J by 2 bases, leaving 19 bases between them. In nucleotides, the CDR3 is TGTGCCAGCAGCCCCCAGGCGGGCGGAAGGGCTGGAAACACCATATATTTT. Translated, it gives CASSPQAGGRAGNTIYF.

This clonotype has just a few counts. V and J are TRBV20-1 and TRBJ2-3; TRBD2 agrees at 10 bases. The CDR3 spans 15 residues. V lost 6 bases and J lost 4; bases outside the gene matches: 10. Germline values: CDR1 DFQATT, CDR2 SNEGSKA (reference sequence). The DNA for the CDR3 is TGCAGTGCGGAAAAAAGCGGGAGGGCCGCAGATACGCAGTATTTT. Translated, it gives CSAEKSGRAADTQYF.

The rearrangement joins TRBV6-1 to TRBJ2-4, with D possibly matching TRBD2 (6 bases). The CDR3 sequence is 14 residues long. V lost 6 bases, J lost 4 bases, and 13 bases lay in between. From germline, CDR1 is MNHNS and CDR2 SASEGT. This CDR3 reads CASSAGLSKNIQYF. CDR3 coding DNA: TGTGCCAGCAGCGCGGGACTTTCTAAAAACATTCAGTACTTC.

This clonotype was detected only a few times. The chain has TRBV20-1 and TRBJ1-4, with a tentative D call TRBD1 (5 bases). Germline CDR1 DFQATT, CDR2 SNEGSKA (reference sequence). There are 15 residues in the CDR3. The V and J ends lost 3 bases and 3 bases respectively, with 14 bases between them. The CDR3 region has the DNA TGCAGTGCTAGGCCCGACAGCTCGGCTAATGAAAAACTGTTTTTT. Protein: CSARPDSSANEKLFF.

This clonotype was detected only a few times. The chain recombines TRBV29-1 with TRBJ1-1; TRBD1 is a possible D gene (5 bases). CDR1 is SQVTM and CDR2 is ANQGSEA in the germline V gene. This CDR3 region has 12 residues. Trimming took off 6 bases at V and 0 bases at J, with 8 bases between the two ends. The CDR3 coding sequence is TGCAGCGTGGGGACTGTGAACACTGAAGCTTTCTTT. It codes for CSVGTVNTEAFF.

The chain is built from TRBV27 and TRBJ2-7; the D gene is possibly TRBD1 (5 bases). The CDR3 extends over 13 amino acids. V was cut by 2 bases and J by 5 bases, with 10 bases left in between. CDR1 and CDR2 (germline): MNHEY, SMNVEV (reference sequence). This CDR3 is CASSLLSGNEQYF. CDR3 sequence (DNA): TGTGCCAGCAGTTTACTCTCAGGGAACGAGCAGTACTTC.

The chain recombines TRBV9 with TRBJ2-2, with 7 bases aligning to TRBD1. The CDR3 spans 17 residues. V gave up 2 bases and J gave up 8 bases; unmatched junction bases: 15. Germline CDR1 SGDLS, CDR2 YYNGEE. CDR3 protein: CASSVRDRKSIAGELFF. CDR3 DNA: TGTGCCAGCAGCGTCCGGGACAGAAAGTCGATAGCTGGGGAGCTGTTTTTT.

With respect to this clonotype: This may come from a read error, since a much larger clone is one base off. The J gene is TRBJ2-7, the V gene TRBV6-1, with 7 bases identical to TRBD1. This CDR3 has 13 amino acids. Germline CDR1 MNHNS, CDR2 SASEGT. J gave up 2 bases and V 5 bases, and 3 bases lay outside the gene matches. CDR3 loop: CASSTTGTYEQYF. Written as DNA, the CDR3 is TGTGCCAGCAGTACGACAGGGACCTACGAGCAGTACTTC.

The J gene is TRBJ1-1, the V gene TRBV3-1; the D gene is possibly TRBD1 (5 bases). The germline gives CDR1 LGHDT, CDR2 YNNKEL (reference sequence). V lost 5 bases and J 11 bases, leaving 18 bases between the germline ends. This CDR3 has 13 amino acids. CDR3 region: CASSFGHGGGAFF. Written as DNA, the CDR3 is TGTGCCAGCAGCTTCGGACACGGAGGTGGGGCTTTCTTT.

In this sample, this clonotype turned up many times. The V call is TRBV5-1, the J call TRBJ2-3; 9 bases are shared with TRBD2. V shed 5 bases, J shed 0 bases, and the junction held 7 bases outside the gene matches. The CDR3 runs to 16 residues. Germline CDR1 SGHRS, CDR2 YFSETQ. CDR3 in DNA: TGCGCCAGCAGGATTAGTAGCGGGGGTAGCACAGATACGCAGTATTTT. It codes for CASRISSGGSTDTQYF.

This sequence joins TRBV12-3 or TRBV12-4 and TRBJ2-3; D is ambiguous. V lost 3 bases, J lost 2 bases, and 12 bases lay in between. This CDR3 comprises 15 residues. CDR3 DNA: TGTGCCAGCAGTTTTCGCCGGCAGCACACAGATACGCAGTATTTT. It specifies CASSFRRQHTDTQYF.

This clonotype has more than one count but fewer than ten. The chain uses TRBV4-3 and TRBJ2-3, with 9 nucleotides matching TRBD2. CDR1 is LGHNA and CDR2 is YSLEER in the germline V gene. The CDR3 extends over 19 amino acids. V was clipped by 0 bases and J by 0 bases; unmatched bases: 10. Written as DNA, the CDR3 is TGCGCCAGCAGCCAAGATAAGGCTAGCGGGACTACTAGCACAGATACGCAGTATTTT. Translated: CASSQDKASGTTSTDTQYF.

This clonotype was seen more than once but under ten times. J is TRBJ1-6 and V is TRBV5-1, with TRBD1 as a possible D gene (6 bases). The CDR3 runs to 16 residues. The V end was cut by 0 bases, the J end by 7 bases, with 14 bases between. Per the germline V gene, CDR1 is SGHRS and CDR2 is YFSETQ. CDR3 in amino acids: CASSLASGGSNSPLHF. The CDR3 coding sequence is TGCGCCAGCAGCTTGGCCAGCGGGGGCTCCAATTCACCCCTCCACTTT. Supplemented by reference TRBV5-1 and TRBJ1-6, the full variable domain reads KAGVTQTPRYLIKTRGQQVTLSCSPISGHRSVSWYQQTPGQGLQFLFEYFSETQRNKGNFPGRFSGRQFSNSRSEMNVSTLELGDSALYLCASSLASGGSNSPLHFGNGTRLTVT.

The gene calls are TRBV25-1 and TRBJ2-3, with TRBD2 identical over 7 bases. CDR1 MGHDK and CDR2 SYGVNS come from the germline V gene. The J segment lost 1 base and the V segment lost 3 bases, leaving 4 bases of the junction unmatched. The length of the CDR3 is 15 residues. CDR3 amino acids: CASSEAGVGTDTQYF. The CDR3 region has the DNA TGTGCCAGCAGTGAGGCGGGAGTGGGCACAGATACGCAGTATTTT.

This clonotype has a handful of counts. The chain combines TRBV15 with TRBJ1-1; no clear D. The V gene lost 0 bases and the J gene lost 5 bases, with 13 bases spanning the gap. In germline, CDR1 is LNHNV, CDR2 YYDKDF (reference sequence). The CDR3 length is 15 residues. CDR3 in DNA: TGTGCCACCAGCAGAGATCCAGGCGGTCGAACTGAAGCTTTCTTT. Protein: CATSRDPGGRTEAFF.

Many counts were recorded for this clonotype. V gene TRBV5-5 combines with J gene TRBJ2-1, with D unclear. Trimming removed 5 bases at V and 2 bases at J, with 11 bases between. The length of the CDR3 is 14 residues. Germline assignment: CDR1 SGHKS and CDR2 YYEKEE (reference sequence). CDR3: CASRLYRTYNEQFF. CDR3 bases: TGTGCCAGCAGGCTATATCGAACCTACAATGAGCAGTTCTTC.

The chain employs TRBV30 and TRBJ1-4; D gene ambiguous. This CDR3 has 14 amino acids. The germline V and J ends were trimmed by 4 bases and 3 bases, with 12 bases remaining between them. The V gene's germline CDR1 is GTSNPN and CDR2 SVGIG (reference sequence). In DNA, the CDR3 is TGTGCCTGGACCCCACCAAACCCTAATGAAAAACTGTTTTTT. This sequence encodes CAWTPPNPNEKLFF.

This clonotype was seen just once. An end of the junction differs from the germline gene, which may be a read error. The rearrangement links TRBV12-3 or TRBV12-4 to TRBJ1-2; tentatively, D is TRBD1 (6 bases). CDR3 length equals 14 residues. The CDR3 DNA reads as TGTGCCGGCAGTTTCCCAGGGGTCGGGTATGGCTACACCTTC. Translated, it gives CAGSFPGVGYGYTF.

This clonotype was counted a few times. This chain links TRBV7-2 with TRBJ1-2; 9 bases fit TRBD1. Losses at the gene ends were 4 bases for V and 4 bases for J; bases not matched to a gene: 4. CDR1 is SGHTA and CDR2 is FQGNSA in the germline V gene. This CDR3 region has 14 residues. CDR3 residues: CASSSRDRAYGYTF. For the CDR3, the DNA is TGTGCCAGCAGCTCGCGGGACAGGGCCTATGGCTACACCTTC. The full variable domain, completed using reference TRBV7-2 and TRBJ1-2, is GAGVSQSPSNKVTEKGKDVELRCDPISGHTALYWYRQSLGQGLEFLIYFQGNSAPDKSGLPSDRFSAERTGGSVSTLTIQRTQQEDSAVYLCASSSRDRAYGYTFGSGTRLTVV.

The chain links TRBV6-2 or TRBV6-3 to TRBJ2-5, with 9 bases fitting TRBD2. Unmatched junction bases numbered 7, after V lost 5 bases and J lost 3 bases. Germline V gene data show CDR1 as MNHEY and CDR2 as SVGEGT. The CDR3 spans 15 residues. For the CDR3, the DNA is TGTGCCAGCAGTCCCTTAAGCGGGGGGAAAGAGACCCAGTACTTC. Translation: CASSPLSGGKETQYF.

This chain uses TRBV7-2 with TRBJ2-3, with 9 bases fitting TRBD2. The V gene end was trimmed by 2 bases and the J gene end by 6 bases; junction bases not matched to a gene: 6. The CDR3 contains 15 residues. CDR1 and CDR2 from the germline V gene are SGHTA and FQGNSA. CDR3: CASSLIAGVGDTQYF. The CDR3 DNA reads TGTGCCAGCAGCTTAATAGCGGGAGTTGGGGATACGCAGTATTTT.

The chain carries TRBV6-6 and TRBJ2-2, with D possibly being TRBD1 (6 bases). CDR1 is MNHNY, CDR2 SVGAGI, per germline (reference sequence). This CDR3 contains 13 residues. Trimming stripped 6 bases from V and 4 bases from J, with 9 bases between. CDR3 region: CASRQGSTGELFF. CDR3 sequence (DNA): TGTGCCAGCAGACAGGGTTCCACCGGGGAGCTGTTTTTT.

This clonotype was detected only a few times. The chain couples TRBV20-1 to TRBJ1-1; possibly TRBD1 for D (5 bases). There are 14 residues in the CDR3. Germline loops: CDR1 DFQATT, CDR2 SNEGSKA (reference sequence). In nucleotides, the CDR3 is TGCACGTACCGACAAGATGTCGGGGGGACTGAAGCTTTCTTT. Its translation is CTYRQDVGGTEAFF.

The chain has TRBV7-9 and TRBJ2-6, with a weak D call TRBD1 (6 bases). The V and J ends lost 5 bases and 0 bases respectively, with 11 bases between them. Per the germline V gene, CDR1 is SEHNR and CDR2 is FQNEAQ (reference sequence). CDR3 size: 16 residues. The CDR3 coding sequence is TGTGCCAGCAGCGAAGGACAGATCTCTGGGGCCAACGTCCTGACTTTC. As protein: CASSEGQISGANVLTF. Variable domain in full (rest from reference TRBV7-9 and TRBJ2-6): DTGVSQNPRHKITKRGQNVTFRCDPISEHNRLYWYRQTLGQGPEFLTYFQNEAQLEKSRLLSDRFSAERPKGSFSTLEIQRTEQGDSAMYLCASSEGQISGANVLTFGAGSRLTVL.

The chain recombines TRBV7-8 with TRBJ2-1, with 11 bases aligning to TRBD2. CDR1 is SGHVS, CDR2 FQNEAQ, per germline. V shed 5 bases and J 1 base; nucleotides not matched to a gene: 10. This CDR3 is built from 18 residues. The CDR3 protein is CASSPGLAVGGSYNEQFF. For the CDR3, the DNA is TGTGCCAGCAGCCCGGGACTAGCGGTGGGGGGTTCCTACAATGAGCAGTTCTTC. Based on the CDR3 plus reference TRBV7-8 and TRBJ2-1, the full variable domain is GAGVSQSPRYKVAKRGQDVALRCDPISGHVSLFWYQQALGQGPEFLTYFQNEAQLDKSGLPSDRFFAERPEGSVSTLKIQRTQQEDSAVYLCASSPGLAVGGSYNEQFFGPGTRLTVL.

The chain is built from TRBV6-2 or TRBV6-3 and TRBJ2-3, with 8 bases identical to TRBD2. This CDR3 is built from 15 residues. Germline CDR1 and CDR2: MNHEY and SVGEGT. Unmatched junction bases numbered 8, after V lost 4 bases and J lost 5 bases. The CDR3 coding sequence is TGTGCCAGCAGTTTCCGAACTAGCGGTGGAGATACGCAGTATTTT. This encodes CASSFRTSGGDTQYF.